The text below deals with one T cell receptor beta chain. Trimming removed 4 bases from V and 6 bases from J, with 17 bases in between. Per germline, CDR1 SGDLS and CDR2 YYNGEE. The CDR3 is made up of 15 amino acids. This entry comes from a study of blood T cell repertoires in COVID-19. Clones were sequenced by immunoSEQ multiplex PCR, and TCRdb holds only the in-frame ones, with some missing. The table shows 200,000 to 300,000 clones, with around 87% occurring only once. V is TRBV9 and J is TRBJ2-1, with D possibly TRBD2 on 7 matching bases. The sequence was collected from a woman in her sixties or seventies with active or convalescent COVID-19. The sample consisted of peripheral blood. The CDR3 DNA is TGTGCCAGCAGCCCCATAGGGGGGGGCCTCAATGAGCAGTTCTTC. This sequence encodes CASSPIGGGLNEQFF.